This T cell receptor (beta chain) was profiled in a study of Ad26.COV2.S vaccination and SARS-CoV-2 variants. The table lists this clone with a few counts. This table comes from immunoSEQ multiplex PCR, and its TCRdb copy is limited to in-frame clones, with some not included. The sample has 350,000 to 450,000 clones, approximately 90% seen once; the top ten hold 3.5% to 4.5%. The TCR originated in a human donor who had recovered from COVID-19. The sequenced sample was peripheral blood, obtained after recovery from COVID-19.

CDR3 coding DNA: TGTGCCAGCAGCCAAGAAAAACGGGATACGCAGTATTTT. It encodes CASSQEKRDTQYF. The J gene is TRBJ2-3, the V gene TRBV4-2; no firm D call. Per germline, CDR1 LGHNA and CDR2 YNFKEQ. The CDR3 is 13 residues long. V lost 0 bases and J lost 6, with 7 bases in between.